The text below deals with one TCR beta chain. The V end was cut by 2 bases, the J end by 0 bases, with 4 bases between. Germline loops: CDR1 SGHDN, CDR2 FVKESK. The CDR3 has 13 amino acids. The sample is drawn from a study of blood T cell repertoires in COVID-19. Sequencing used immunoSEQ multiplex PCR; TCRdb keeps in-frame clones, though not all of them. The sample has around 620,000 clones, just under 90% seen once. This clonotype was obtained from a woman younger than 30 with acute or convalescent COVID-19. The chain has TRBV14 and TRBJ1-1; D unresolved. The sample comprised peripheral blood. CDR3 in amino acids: CASSQLLNTEAFF. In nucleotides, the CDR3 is TGTGCCAGCAGCCAACTCCTGAACACTGAAGCTTTCTTT.